The rows below give T cell receptor beta chains drawn from one sample of a study of T cells after yellow fever vaccination. TCRdb used MiXCR to reprocess the 5' RACE reads, holding one entry per CDR3 protein. The data show about 430,000 distinct CDR3 sequences, roughly 20% seen once. The sequencing here drew on PBMCs, taken before the yellow fever booster vaccination. The receptors were gathered from a man between 18 and 35 years old who received the YFV17D yellow fever vaccine. Each CDR3 is given with its conserved first and last residue.

v_call: TRBV5-5
cdr3_aa: CASSWTGTGGQPQHF

v_call: TRBV29-1
cdr3_aa: CSVVPELAGNPDTQYF

v_call: TRBV12-3/TRBV12-4
cdr3_aa: CATNPIRNTIYF

v_call: TRBV29-1
cdr3_aa: CSVEATSGVQAFF

v_call: TRBV20-1
cdr3_aa: CSAGGGTGVGEQYF

v_call: TRBV28
cdr3_aa: CASFSSRNYGYTF

v_call: TRBV9
cdr3_aa: CASSVVGVSGSLSDTQYF

v_call: TRBV10-3
cdr3_aa: CAISERETSDTGELFF

v_call: TRBV6-2/TRBV6-3
cdr3_aa: CASSWRERGADTQYF

v_call: TRBV28
cdr3_aa: CASREIRAELGHEQFF